These T cell receptor beta chains were read from a single sample in a study of blood T cell repertoires in COVID-19. The table came from immunoSEQ multiplex PCR; TCRdb's copy has only in-frame clones and leaves some out. The profile shows some 200,000 clones, 85% to 90% of them singletons. Sequencing was done on a sample of peripheral blood. These receptor sequences come from a man older than 75 with acute or convalescent COVID-19. CDR3s include the opening cysteine and the closing phenylalanine or tryptophan. The D gene is left open where the match is weak. Clone size is stated in some rows and not others, as once, few, many or a class when expanded.

cdr3_length j_call clone_size v_call d_call cdr3_aa cdr3_nt
18 TRBJ2-1 NA TRBV4-1 NA CASSQDSHGISLNNEQFF TGCGCCAGCAGCCAAGACTCCCACGGGATCTCTTTAAATAATGAGCAGTTCTTC
13 TRBJ1-2 NA TRBV29-1 TRBD1 CSVYTGTVYGYTF TGCAGCGTTTACACCGGGACAGTCTATGGCTACACCTTC
14 TRBJ2-3 NA TRBV10-1 NA CASSGWRDTDTQYF TGCGCCAGCAGTGGATGGAGGGACACAGATACGCAGTATTTT
14 TRBJ2-2 NA TRBV5-1 TRBD1 CASSQDREAGELFF TGCGCCAGCAGCCAGGACAGGGAGGCCGGGGAGCTGTTTTTT
17 TRBJ2-2 NA TRBV6-2/TRBV6-3 TRBD2 CASSYSGLAGATGELFF TGTGCCAGCAGTTACTCCGGACTAGCGGGTGCAACCGGGGAGCTGTTTTTT
16 TRBJ1-5 NA TRBV5-5 NA CASSGGGPLGNQPQHF TGTGCCAGCAGCGGCGGGGGTCCCTTGGGCAATCAGCCCCAGCATTTT
15 TRBJ1-1 NA TRBV10-3 NA CAIRWKDRTYTEAFF TGTGCCATCAGATGGAAGGACAGAACTTACACTGAAGCTTTCTTT
14 TRBJ2-5 NA TRBV5-1 TRBD2 CASSIDWERGLLYF TGCGCCAGCAGTATAGACTGGGAGCGGGGCTTACTGTACTTC
16 TRBJ2-3 NA TRBV7-6 TRBD2 CASSLYSGRAVDTQYF TGTGCCAGCAGCCTTTATAGCGGGAGGGCTGTAGATACGCAGTATTTT
13 TRBJ2-3 once TRBV29-1 NA CSVDAGNTDTQYF TGCAGCGTTGACGCAGGGAACACAGATACGCAGTATTTT
15 TRBJ2-1 NA TRBV6-5 TRBD1 CASRAGTGANNEQFF TGTGCCAGCAGAGCCGGGACAGGGGCCAACAATGAGCAGTTCTTC
17 TRBJ2-1 NA TRBV3-1/TRBV3-2 TRBD2 CASSQYSSGSSYNEQFF TGTGCCAGCAGCCAGTATTCTAGCGGGAGCTCCTACAATGAGCAGTTCTTC
15 TRBJ1-1 NA TRBV19 NA CASSSGAAMNTEAFF TGTGCCAGTAGTTCGGGTGCTGCCATGAACACTGAAGCTTTCTTT
16 TRBJ2-6 NA TRBV27 TRBD1 CASRRTGGAGANVLTF TGTGCCAGCAGGAGAACAGGGGGCGCTGGGGCCAACGTCCTGACTTTC
16 TRBJ2-1 NA TRBV7-9 NA CASSLPKAGSYNEQFF TGTGCCAGCAGCTTGCCTAAAGCGGGCTCCTACAATGAGCAGTTCTTC
15 TRBJ2-7 once TRBV28 TRBD1 CASKQGATGSYEQYF TGTGCCAGCAAGCAGGGGGCAACGGGCTCCTACGAGCAGTACTTC
19 TRBJ2-5 once TRBV4-1 NA CASSQTRSRQGILQETQYF TGCGCCAGCAGCCAGACCCGTAGCCGTCAGGGGATCCTCCAAGAGACCCAGTACTTC
15 TRBJ1-5 NA TRBV30 TRBD1 CAWSVQQGGNQPQHF TGTGCCTGGAGCGTCCAACAGGGGGGAAATCAGCCCCAGCATTTT
13 TRBJ1-4 NA TRBV19 TRBD1 CASTNRGNEKLFF TGTGCCAGTACCAACAGGGGTAATGAAAAACTGTTTTTT
22 TRBJ1-3 NA TRBV10-3 TRBD1 CAIRGQRHTNEGGVLSGNTIYF TGTGCCATCAGGGGACAGCGGCACACAAACGAAGGAGGGGTTCTGTCTGGAAACACCATATATTTT
15 TRBJ1-5 NA TRBV4-2 NA CASSQVGAVGQPQHF TGTGCCAGCAGCCAAGTTGGTGCGGTTGGACAGCCCCAGCATTTT
17 TRBJ1-1 NA TRBV4-3 NA CASSQSPRDTWNTEAFF TGCGCCAGCAGCCAATCTCCGAGGGACACTTGGAACACTGAAGCTTTCTTT
16 TRBJ2-5 NA TRBV15 TRBD1 CATSRDFRDREETQYF TGTGCCACCAGCAGAGATTTCCGGGACAGGGAAGAGACCCAGTACTTC
13 TRBJ1-2 few TRBV2 TRBD1 CASSGQGIYGYTF TGTGCCAGCAGTGGACAGGGGATCTATGGCTACACCTTC
14 TRBJ1-4 NA TRBV27 NA CASRPGTRGGQLFF TGTGCCAGCCGACCTGGGACGAGAGGGGGACAACTGTTTTTT
17 TRBJ2-5 NA TRBV10-3 TRBD2 CAIRAGAGARGGETQYF TGTGCCATCAGGGCCGGGGCGGGAGCACGAGGCGGAGAGACCCAGTACTTC
13 TRBJ1-2 NA TRBV7-9 NA CASSPGRNYGYTF TGTGCCAGCAGCCCTGGCAGGAACTATGGCTACACCTTC
16 TRBJ1-2 NA TRBV5-1 NA CASSQSAGPTVYGYTF TGCGCCAGCAGCCAAAGTGCGGGGCCTACCGTGTATGGCTACACCTTC
16 TRBJ2-5 NA TRBV5-5 TRBD1 CASSLVGQVSAETQYF TGTGCCAGCAGCTTGGTTGGACAGGTCTCCGCAGAGACCCAGTACTTC
15 TRBJ1-1 NA TRBV7-9 NA CASSLSQVSNTEAFF TGTGCCAGCAGCCTTAGTCAGGTTTCTAACACTGAAGCTTTCTTT
13 TRBJ2-7 NA TRBV29-1 TRBD2 CSALAGSSYEQYF TGCAGCGCTCTAGCGGGATCGTCCTACGAGCAGTACTTC
16 TRBJ2-3 few TRBV4-3 TRBD2 CASSQGLAGGADTQYF TGCGCCAGCAGCCAAGGGCTAGCGGGAGGGGCGGATACGCAGTATTTT
16 TRBJ2-2 NA TRBV10-3 TRBD2 CAISPSSGRSTGELFF TGTGCCATCAGCCCCTCTAGCGGGAGGAGCACCGGGGAGCTGTTTTTT
17 TRBJ2-5 NA TRBV5-1 TRBD2 CASSLSPAGASQETQYF TGCGCCAGCAGCTTGTCACCAGCGGGAGCCTCCCAAGAGACCCAGTACTTC
14 TRBJ2-2 NA TRBV10-3 NA CAISGDLDTGELFF TGTGCCATCAGTGGAGACTTGGACACCGGGGAGCTGTTTTTT
15 TRBJ1-1 NA TRBV27 NA CASRMNWGRDTEAFF TGTGCCAGCAGGATGAATTGGGGGCGCGACACTGAAGCTTTCTTT
14 TRBJ2-2 NA TRBV6-5 NA CASRSVGASGELFF TGTGCCAGCAGGTCGGTTGGGGCCTCCGGGGAGCTGTTTTTT
14 TRBJ1-2 NA TRBV7-8 TRBD1 CASSSGQGDYGYTF TGTGCCAGCAGCTCTGGACAGGGGGACTATGGCTACACCTTC
17 TRBJ2-2 NA TRBV13 TRBD2 CASSPRLAGEVTGELFF TGTGCCAGCAGCCCCAGACTAGCGGGAGAGGTCACCGGGGAGCTGTTTTTT
15 TRBJ2-3 few TRBV7-7 NA CASSPGLARTDTQYF TGTGCCAGCAGCCCCGGGCTAGCCCGCACAGATACGCAGTATTTT
18 TRBJ1-4 NA TRBV27 NA CASRITYIGGGGNEKLFF TGTGCCAGCAGGATCACTTACATTGGGGGCGGGGGTAATGAAAAACTGTTTTTT
14 TRBJ2-3 NA TRBV5-6 NA CASSLWTGTDTQYF TGTGCCAGCAGCCTTTGGACAGGCACAGATACGCAGTATTTT
15 TRBJ1-5 NA TRBV2 NA CASSERQVSNQPQHF TGTGCCAGCAGTGAGAGACAGGTTAGCAATCAGCCCCAGCATTTT
17 TRBJ2-1 NA TRBV9 TRBD2 CASSAYSSGRRYNEQFF TGTGCCAGCAGCGCCTACTCTAGCGGGAGAAGATACAATGAGCAGTTCTTC
15 TRBJ2-1 NA TRBV9 NA CASSVGQGGYNEQFF TGTGCCAGCAGCGTGGGGCAAGGGGGCTACAATGAGCAGTTCTTC
15 TRBJ2-2 NA TRBV7-8 NA CASTVLPEGRGELFF TGTGCCAGCACCGTCTTGCCGGAGGGGCGCGGGGAGCTGTTTTTT